These 20 T cell receptor beta chains originate from one sample sequenced in a study of blood T cell repertoires in COVID-19. Generated by immunoSEQ multiplex PCR, the TCRdb table keeps only in-frame clones and is missing some. The sample yields hundreds of thousands of clones, around 89% seen once. The sequencing sample was made of peripheral blood. These receptors were collected from a woman in her thirties or forties who had recovered from COVID-19.

The chain is built from TRBV5-1 and TRBJ2-1, with 11 bases that match TRBD2. Germline V gives CDR1 SGHRS, CDR2 YFSETQ. The V segment lost 1 base and the J segment 1 base; nucleotides outside the gene matches: 10. The CDR3 runs to 19 residues. The CDR3 coding sequence is TGCGCCAGCAGCTTGCCCGCCGGGACTAGCGGATTTTCCTACAATGAGCAGTTCTTC. It yields the protein CASSLPAGTSGFSYNEQFF.

The chain carries TRBV2 and TRBJ1-5, with a possible D match to TRBD1 (6 bases). This CDR3 spans 15 amino acids. Germline CDR1 is SNHLY and CDR2 is FYNNEI. V was clipped by 5 bases and J by 4 bases, with 15 bases between them. CDR3: CASSRAGGPNQPQHF. CDR3 DNA: TGTGCCAGCAGTCGGGCGGGGGGCCCGAATCAGCCCCAGCATTTT. The full variable domain, completed using reference TRBV2 and TRBJ1-5, is EPEVTQTPSHQVTQMGQEVILRCVPISNHLYFYWYRQILGQKVEFLVSFYNNEISEKSEIFDDQFSVERPDGSNFTLKIRSTKLEDSAMYFCASSRAGGPNQPQHFGDGTRLSIL.

The chain combines TRBV19 with TRBJ2-5; TRBD1 matches at 8 bases. The V and J ends lost 1 base and 5 bases, in that order; junction bases with no gene match: 6. Germline CDR1 reads LNHDA; CDR2 reads SQIVND (reference sequence). The CDR3 runs to 15 residues. CDR3: CASSIVARGQETQYF. CDR3 DNA: TGTGCCAGTAGTATAGTGGCCAGGGGGCAGGAGACCCAGTACTTC.

This chain connects TRBV5-1 to TRBJ2-1; TRBD2 matches 9 bases. The CDR3 has 15 amino acids. The J segment lost 9 bases and the V segment lost 6 bases, leaving 13 bases of the junction unmatched. CDR1 and CDR2 (germline): SGHRS, YFSETQ. The CDR3 DNA follows: TGCGCCAGCAACCTGGGGGGACTAGCACGGAGTGAGCAGTTCTTC. Residues: CASNLGGLARSEQFF.

V is TRBV9 and J is TRBJ2-2, with a tentative D call TRBD2 (5 bases). V lost 3 bases and J 7 bases, leaving 22 bases between the germline ends. CDR1 SGDLS and CDR2 YYNGEE come from the germline V gene. The CDR3 totals 17 residues. CDR3 nucleotide sequence: TGTGCCAGCAGCGCGACTGCTAGCCCCCAACGGGGCGGGGAGCTGTTTTTT. Protein: CASSATASPQRGGELFF.

This clone was counted a single time. The V call is TRBV6-2 or TRBV6-3, the J call TRBJ1-2; unclear D gene. V gave up 6 bases and J gave up 0 bases, with 17 bases separating them. From germline, CDR1 is MNHEY and CDR2 SVGEGT. CDR3 length: 16 amino acids. CDR3 DNA: TGTGCCAGCAGCCTACACGGGGATCAGGCTAACTATGGCTACACCTTC. Translation: CASSLHGDQANYGYTF.

The genes are TRBV6-5 and TRBJ2-1, with 10 bases matching TRBD2. The CDR3 extends over 14 amino acids. Germline trimming cut 6 bases from V and 7 bases from J; bases unmatched to any gene: 6. Germline CDR1 and CDR2: MNHEY and SVGAGI. CDR3 in amino acids: CASRRSGRNNEQFF. CDR3 nucleotide sequence: TGTGCCAGCAGACGTAGCGGGAGGAATAATGAGCAGTTCTTC.

The chain carries TRBV7-2 and TRBJ2-5; 9 positions agree with TRBD2. The CDR3 covers 18 residues. The germline V gene has CDR1 SGHTA and CDR2 FQGNSA. V gave up 1 base and J gave up 1 base; unmatched junction bases: 10. CDR3 DNA sequence: TGTGCCAGCAGCTTAGGGATGACTAGCGGAGCCTTCCAAGAGACCCAGTACTTC. This codes for CASSLGMTSGAFQETQYF.

This sequence joins TRBV5-6 and TRBJ2-7; 7 bases are a match to TRBD1. The CDR3 has 12 residues. The J segment lost 5 bases and the V segment lost 4 bases, leaving 3 bases of the junction unmatched. Germline-derived CDR1 and CDR2 are SGHDT and YYEEEE. The CDR3 DNA sequence: TGTGCCAGCAGCCCGGGACAGAACGAGCAGTACTTC. This translates into CASSPGQNEQYF.

The chain combines TRBV5-6 with TRBJ2-5; D is ambiguous. V was pared by 3 bases and J by 5 bases, with 5 bases between. The CDR3 is made up of 11 amino acids. The germline gives CDR1 SGHDT, CDR2 YYEEEE. The CDR3 sequence is CASSSGETQYF. The CDR3 coding sequence is TGTGCCAGCAGCTCCGGGGAGACCCAGTACTTC.

The genes are TRBV7-2 and TRBJ1-5; D gene uncertain. This CDR3 is built from 15 residues. Germline V CDR1 and CDR2: SGHTA, FQGNSA. Trimming stripped 6 bases from V and 2 bases from J, with 14 bases between. This CDR3 reads CASRPRVGGNQPQHF. As DNA, the CDR3 is TGTGCCAGCAGACCGCGGGTCGGAGGCAATCAGCCCCAGCATTTT.

This chain joins TRBV19 and TRBJ2-7; 8 bases agree with TRBD1. The CDR3 length is 13 residues. J gave up 5 bases and V 7 bases, and 7 bases lay outside the gene matches. CDR1 is LNHDA and CDR2 is SQIVND in the germline V gene (reference sequence). The CDR3 sequence: CASTRQGRHEQYV. The CDR3 DNA reads TGTGCCAGTACCCGACAGGGGCGCCACGAGCAGTACGTC.

The chain uses TRBV4-3 and TRBJ2-2, with TRBD2 matching 9 bases. CDR3 length: 17 residues. Per germline, CDR1 LGHNA and CDR2 YSLEER. V gave up 3 bases and J gave up 2 bases; unmatched junction bases: 7. The chain's CDR3 is CASSHSGRRSNTGELFF. The DNA of the CDR3 is TGCGCCAGCAGCCACAGCGGGAGGAGATCTAACACCGGGGAGCTGTTTTTT.

The chain is built from TRBV6-6 and TRBJ1-2, with TRBD1 as a possible D gene (5 bases). Per the germline V gene, CDR1 is MNHNY and CDR2 is SVGAGI (reference sequence). This CDR3 has 12 residues. Trimming took off 8 bases at V and 8 bases at J, with 15 bases between the two ends. The chain's CDR3 is CASAGPLKGYTF. Here the CDR3 DNA reads TGTGCCAGCGCGGGACCCCTTAAGGGCTACACCTTC.

The gene calls are TRBV6-5 and TRBJ1-5; no clear D. Deletions cut 7 bases from V and 2 bases from J, with 12 bases between. The CDR3 is 14 residues long. Germline V lookup: CDR1 MNHEY, CDR2 SVGAGI. The CDR3 DNA reads TGTGCCAGCACCAGAAGCGGTGGCAATCAGCCCCAGCATTTT. This gives the protein CASTRSGGNQPQHF.

This chain links TRBV6-2 or TRBV6-3 with TRBJ1-2; 9 nucleotides agree with TRBD1. The V and J ends lost 5 bases and 3 bases, in that order; junction bases with no gene match: 10. The CDR3 loop spans 16 amino acids. Germline V CDR1 and CDR2: MNHEY, SVGEGT. The CDR3, as DNA: TGTGCCAGCAGTGCTGGGGGACAGGGATGGGACTATGGCTACACCTTC. The encoded protein is CASSAGGQGWDYGYTF.

The chain is built from TRBV18 and TRBJ1-2; D is undetermined. Trimming shortened V by 3 bases and J by 10 bases, and 21 bases separated the two germline ends. CDR1 is KGHSH and CDR2 is LQKENI in the germline V gene. This CDR3 has 15 amino acids. The CDR3 sequence is CASSPGRLSGVSYTF. DNA of the CDR3: TGTGCCAGCTCACCGGGGAGACTGAGTGGGGTTTCCTACACCTTC.

The rearrangement uses TRBV6-5 and TRBJ2-2; D gene ambiguous. Germline V gene data show CDR1 as MNHEY and CDR2 as SVGAGI. This CDR3 region has 15 residues. Trimming cost V 1 base and J 12 bases, with 18 bases left between them. The CDR3 spells CASSYYPPAQDKLFF. The CDR3, as DNA: TGTGCCAGCAGTTACTACCCTCCCGCACAAGATAAGCTGTTTTTT.

The rearrangement links TRBV19 to TRBJ1-2; D perhaps matches TRBD1 (6 bases). V was cut by 3 bases and J by 8 bases, with 19 bases left in between. There are 15 residues in the CDR3. From germline, CDR1 is LNHDA and CDR2 SQIVND (reference sequence). In DNA form, the CDR3 reads TGTGCCAGTAGTATGCCCGGCTGGCCAGGGGAGGGCTACACCTTC. Translated: CASSMPGWPGEGYTF.

A single count supports this clone. V and J are TRBV7-2 and TRBJ2-7, with D perhaps TRBD2 (5 bases). Germline lookup yields CDR1 SGHTA and CDR2 FQGNSA. CDR3 length: 13 amino acids. The germline V and J ends were trimmed by 5 bases and 2 bases, with 10 bases remaining between them. CDR3 sequence: CASSTSGTYEQYF. The CDR3 DNA reads TGTGCCAGCAGCACCAGCGGTACCTACGAGCAGTACTTC.